Listed here are 27 T cell receptor beta chains from one sample, sequenced in a study of shared clonotypes between healthy human individuals. Some clones are missing from TCRdb's copy, which holds only in-frame ones; the method was immunoSEQ multiplex PCR. Of fewer than 2.5 million clones in the sample, more than 85% are singletons; the top ten hold about 0.38%. Sample: naive CD4+ T cells from PBMCs. As to subset: CD45RA+ positively selected. These receptors came from a man aged 18 to 30 in good health. Some clones in this sample may be carry-over from other donors' samples.

This chain joins TRBV2 and TRBJ2-1, with a weak D call TRBD1 (6 bases). The CDR3 is 15 amino acids. V was trimmed by 5 bases and J by 0 bases, leaving 11 bases between them. CDR1 and CDR2 (germline): SNHLY, FYNNEI. Here the CDR3 DNA reads TGTGCCAGCAGTCCCGGGACAACCTCCTACAATGAGCAGTTCTTC. Its translation is CASSPGTTSYNEQFF.

In this sample, this clone turned up once. This chain joins TRBV5-1 and TRBJ2-3, with D possibly TRBD2 on 5 matching bases. There are 15 residues in the CDR3. The germline V gene has CDR1 SGHRS and CDR2 YFSETQ. Trimming left V 4 bases short and J 5 bases short, with 17 bases between. CDR3 region: CASSPGSFGGDTQYF. In nucleotides, the CDR3 is TGCGCCAGCAGCCCGGGTAGTTTTGGAGGAGATACGCAGTATTTT. The variable domain in full, completed from reference TRBV5-1 and TRBJ2-3, reads KAGVTQTPRYLIKTRGQQVTLSCSPISGHRSVSWYQQTPGQGLQFLFEYFSETQRNKGNFPGRFSGRQFSNSRSEMNVSTLELGDSALYLCASSPGSFGGDTQYFGPGTRLTVL.

The rearrangement uses TRBV19 and TRBJ2-1, with 8 bases identical to TRBD1. Trimming removed 5 bases from V and 13 bases from J; junction bases left unmatched: 16. The germline V gene has CDR1 LNHDA and CDR2 SQIVND (reference sequence). This CDR3 is built from 15 residues. DNA of the CDR3: TGTGCCAGTAGTTCCCGGGTCGCAGGGGGCCCTGTCCAGTTCTTC. Its protein is CASSSRVAGGPVQFF.

J is TRBJ2-3 and V is TRBV28; D may be TRBD2 (6 bases). The germline gives CDR1 MDHEN, CDR2 SYDVKM. The CDR3 totals 16 residues. Trimming removed 4 bases at V and 1 base at J, with 15 bases between. The chain's CDR3 is CASSSEGGLGTDTQYF. In nucleotides, the CDR3 is TGTGCCAGCAGTTCTGAGGGAGGCCTTGGCACAGATACGCAGTATTTT.

This rearrangement joins TRBV6-1 to TRBJ2-3; 10 bases line up with TRBD1. Germline V gene sequence: CDR1 MNHNS, CDR2 SASEGT. The CDR3 runs to 17 residues. Trimming at V came to 3 bases and at J to 4 bases, leaving 10 bases not matched to a gene. CDR3 protein: CASSEWPGQGLADTQYF. The CDR3 DNA is TGTGCCAGCAGTGAGTGGCCGGGACAGGGGTTAGCAGATACGCAGTATTTT.

V gene TRBV6-6 combines with J gene TRBJ1-6; tentatively, D is TRBD1 (5 bases). This CDR3 region has 12 residues. Germline values: CDR1 MNHNY, CDR2 SVGAGI (reference sequence). In DNA, the CDR3 is TGTGGCACCGGGACGGAATATTCACCCCTCCACTTT. As protein: CGTGTEYSPLHF.

The chain links TRBV11-2 to TRBJ2-5, with TRBD2 matching over 7 bases. Germline CDR1 is SGHAT and CDR2 is FQNNGV. This CDR3 region has 14 residues. Trimming cost V 9 bases and J 5 bases; bases outside gene matches: 12. The CDR3 here is CASGGGGLGETQYF. CDR3 coding DNA: TGTGCCAGTGGCGGCGGGGGTTTGGGCGAGACCCAGTACTTC. Full variable domain (missing parts from reference TRBV11-2 and TRBJ2-5): EAGVAQSPRYKIIEKRQSVAFWCNPISGHATLYWYQQILGQGPKLLIQFQNNGVVDDSQLPKDRFSAERLKGVDSTLKIQPAKLEDSAVYLCASGGGGLGETQYFGPGTRLLVL.

This chain's CDR3 is CASSFGDTGELFF. CDR3 coding DNA: TGTGCCAGCAGCTTTGGAGACACCGGGGAGCTGTTTTTT. The V and J genes are TRBV5-4 and TRBJ2-2; D not certain. CDR1 SGHNT and CDR2 YYREEE come from the germline V gene (reference sequence). The ends were cut back, 2 bases at V and 3 bases at J, with 5 bases in the middle. This CDR3 region has 13 residues.

A remark on this clone: Other DNA sequences within the sample encode an identical CDR3. This sequence joins TRBV28 and TRBJ1-5, with 10 nucleotides matching TRBD1. The CDR3 contains 14 residues. CDR1 and CDR2 from the germline V gene are MDHEN and SYDVKM. The trim removed 3 bases at V and 6 bases at J, leaving 2 bases unmatched. This CDR3 reads CASSLDRGSQPQHF. The CDR3 DNA follows: TGTGCCAGCAGTTTGGACAGGGGGAGTCAGCCCCAGCATTTT.

The count of this clone is one. This sequence joins TRBV18 and TRBJ1-1; 8 nucleotides align to TRBD1. This CDR3 spans 15 amino acids. V lost 4 bases and J lost 0; bases outside the gene matches: 4. Germline assignment: CDR1 KGHSH and CDR2 LQKENI. The CDR3 DNA reads as TGTGCCAGCTCACTACTACAGGGGGTGAACACTGAAGCTTTCTTT. Translating it yields CASSLLQGVNTEAFF. The full variable domain, with the rest looked up from reference TRBV18 and TRBJ1-1, is NAGVMQNPRHLVRRRGQEARLRCSPMKGHSHVYWYRQLPEEGLKFMVYLQKENIIDESGMPKERFSAEFPKEGPSILRIQQVVRGDSAAYFCASSLLQGVNTEAFFGQGTRLTVV.

Of note for this clone: This specimen includes other DNA sequences encoding the same CDR3. V gene TRBV5-1 combines with J gene TRBJ2-1; D ambiguous. Looked up from germline, CDR1 is SGHRS and CDR2 is YFSETQ. This CDR3 is built from 14 residues. With 1 base removed from V and 4 bases from J, the gap between germline ends came to 9 bases. In DNA, the CDR3 is TGCGCCAGCAGCTTGCTGGCGGAATACAATGAGCAGTTCTTC. This gives the protein CASSLLAEYNEQFF.

The chain couples TRBV6-1 to TRBJ1-2; a weak D match, TRBD1 (5 bases). V lost 6 bases to trimming and J lost 8 bases, with 19 bases between them. The length of the CDR3 is 14 residues. Germline-derived CDR1 and CDR2 are MNHNS and SASEGT. The CDR3 sequence is CASRPGPGFLGYTF. The CDR3 nucleotides are TGTGCCAGCAGGCCAGGGCCCGGTTTTCTGGGCTACACCTTC.

Details on this clone: Distinct nucleotide sequences in the sample also encode this CDR3. The chain has TRBV6-5 and TRBJ2-1; TRBD2 matches 8 bases. In germline, CDR1 is MNHEY, CDR2 SVGAGI. The CDR3 sequence is 16 residues long. Trimming cost V 0 bases and J 0 bases; bases outside gene matches: 1. As DNA, the CDR3 is TGTGCCAGCAGTTACTCCGGGACTAGCTCCTACAATGAGCAGTTCTTC. This codes for CASSYSGTSSYNEQFF.

The chain employs TRBV28 and TRBJ2-2; 7 nucleotides line up with TRBD1. J lost 4 bases, V lost 2 bases, and 1 base had no gene match. The CDR3 is 14 amino acids. CDR1 is MDHEN, CDR2 SYDVKM, per germline. The CDR3 region is CASSLRGPTGELFF. For the CDR3, the DNA is TGTGCCAGCAGTTTAAGGGGGCCCACCGGGGAGCTGTTTTTT. Using reference TRBV28 and TRBJ2-2 for the parts outside the CDR3, the full variable domain is DVKVTQSSRYLVKRTGEKVFLECVQDMDHENMFWYRQDPGLGLRLIYFSYDVKMKEKGDIPEGYSVSREKKERFSLILESASTNQTSMYLCASSLRGPTGELFFGEGSRLTVL.

This clone is a singleton in its sample. J is TRBJ2-1 and V is TRBV5-1, with D perhaps TRBD1 (5 bases). The CDR3 consists of 14 residues. CDR1 SGHRS and CDR2 YFSETQ come from the germline V gene. The V end was cut by 3 bases, the J end by 8 bases, with 15 bases between. DNA for the CDR3: TGCGCCAGCAGCTCCTACTCCCAGGGTGATGAGCAGTTCTTC. Translation gives CASSSYSQGDEQFF.

This clone was seen just once. J is TRBJ2-7 and V is TRBV29-1; TRBD1 might be the D (5 bases). Germline CDR1 reads SQVTM; CDR2 reads ANQGSEA. The CDR3 runs to 11 residues. CDR3 DNA sequence: TGCAGTACGACAGATTCCTACGAGCAGTACTTC. Translation: CSTTDSYEQYF.

The chain carries TRBV5-1 and TRBJ1-4; possibly TRBD1 for D (6 bases). V was trimmed by 4 bases and J by 3 bases, leaving 13 bases between them. Per the germline V gene, CDR1 is SGHRS and CDR2 is YFSETQ. The CDR3 runs to 15 residues. The CDR3 is CASSPQQGSNEKLFF. The CDR3 coding sequence is TGCGCCAGCAGCCCTCAACAGGGTTCTAATGAAAAACTGTTTTTT. The complete variable domain, with remaining parts taken from reference TRBV5-1 and TRBJ1-4, reads KAGVTQTPRYLIKTRGQQVTLSCSPISGHRSVSWYQQTPGQGLQFLFEYFSETQRNKGNFPGRFSGRQFSNSRSEMNVSTLELGDSALYLCASSPQQGSNEKLFFGSGTQLSVL.

The CDR3 DNA reads TGTGCCAGCAGTTTCCAGGTACAGGGTCGTCAGCCCCAGCATTTT. Protein sequence: CASSFQVQGRQPQHF. The chain recombines TRBV28 with TRBJ1-5; D is possibly TRBD1 (6 bases). From germline, CDR1 is MDHEN and CDR2 SYDVKM. CDR3 length: 15 residues. V shed 3 bases and J shed 6 bases, with 15 bases lying between them.

DNA for the CDR3: TGTGCCAGCAGCGATAGGGACAGGGGAACCTACGAGCAGTACTTC. It yields the protein CASSDRDRGTYEQYF. The gene calls are TRBV6-5 and TRBJ2-7; 10 bases are shared with TRBD1. CDR1 and CDR2 from the germline V gene are MNHEY and SVGAGI. J was trimmed by 2 bases and V by 6 bases; bases with no gene match: 7. The CDR3 is 15 amino acids.

J is TRBJ2-7 and V is TRBV5-8; possible D gene TRBD2, 5 bases. Looked up from germline, CDR1 is SGHTS and CDR2 is YDEGEE. Trimming removed 6 bases at V and 5 bases at J, with 15 bases between. The CDR3 consists of 13 residues. The CDR3 coding sequence is TGTGCCAGCAATGAGCGGAGACCCCACGAGCAGTACTTC. Translation: CASNERRPHEQYF. The full variable domain, rest sourced from reference TRBV5-8 and TRBJ2-7, is EAGVTQSPTHLIKTRGQQATLRCSPISGHTSVYWYQQALGLGLQFLLWYDEGEERNRGNFPPRFSGRQFPNYSSELNVNALELEDSALYLCASNERRPHEQYFGPGTRLTVT.

The rearrangement uses TRBV5-8 and TRBJ2-1; D not resolved. The CDR3 loop spans 11 amino acids. The germline V and J ends were trimmed by 0 bases and 12 bases, with 7 bases remaining between them. CDR1 and CDR2 (germline): SGHTS, YDEGEE. DNA of the CDR3: TGTGCCAGCAGCTTGGGGTTCCGGCAGTTCTTC. Its protein product is CASSLGFRQFF. The full variable domain, in which reference TRBV5-8 and TRBJ2-1 provide the parts outside the CDR3, is EAGVTQSPTHLIKTRGQQATLRCSPISGHTSVYWYQQALGLGLQFLLWYDEGEERNRGNFPPRFSGRQFPNYSSELNVNALELEDSALYLCASSLGFRQFFGPGTRLTVL.

This clone came up once. The rearrangement links TRBV28 to TRBJ2-7; TRBD2 matches 7 bases. Germline assignment: CDR1 MDHEN and CDR2 SYDVKM. The length of the CDR3 is 16 residues. The V segment lost 4 bases and the J segment 7 bases; nucleotides outside the gene matches: 16. CDR3 loop: CASSYNPRARGEEQYF. DNA for the CDR3: TGTGCCAGCAGTTACAACCCCCGGGCCCGGGGGGAGGAGCAGTACTTC. Looking up the rest from reference TRBV28 and TRBJ2-7 gives the full variable domain: DVKVTQSSRYLVKRTGEKVFLECVQDMDHENMFWYRQDPGLGLRLIYFSYDVKMKEKGDIPEGYSVSREKKERFSLILESASTNQTSMYLCASSYNPRARGEEQYFGPGTRLTVT.

The rearrangement links TRBV7-2 to TRBJ1-1, with D possibly TRBD1 on 5 matching bases. Per the germline V gene, CDR1 is SGHTA and CDR2 is FQGNSA. This CDR3 has 15 amino acids. The V end was cut by 5 bases, the J end by 5 bases, with 18 bases between. Here the CDR3 DNA reads TGTGCCAGCAGCACGGGGGGACGGAGAGTAACTGAAGCTTTCTTT. It encodes CASSTGGRRVTEAFF.

This rearrangement joins TRBV6-4 to TRBJ2-7, with TRBD2 matching over 7 bases. J gave up 2 bases and V 0 bases, and 13 bases lay outside the gene matches. Germline V gene lookup returns CDR1 MRHNA and CDR2 SNTAGT. The CDR3 spans 18 residues. The CDR3 nucleotides are TGTGCCAGCAGTGACTCGCGGGCGGGGGAAGTGAACCCCTACGAGCAGTACTTC. Translating it yields CASSDSRAGEVNPYEQYF.

The gene calls are TRBV5-1 and TRBJ1-2; D call uncertain. CDR3 length equals 14 residues. Germline V gene lookup returns CDR1 SGHRS and CDR2 YFSETQ. V lost 3 bases and J 3 bases, leaving 12 bases between the germline ends. The CDR3 protein is CASSSPRNYYGYTF. The CDR3 coding sequence is TGCGCCAGCAGCTCGCCCCGGAATTACTATGGCTACACCTTC. The full variable domain, completed using reference TRBV5-1 and TRBJ1-2, is KAGVTQTPRYLIKTRGQQVTLSCSPISGHRSVSWYQQTPGQGLQFLFEYFSETQRNKGNFPGRFSGRQFSNSRSEMNVSTLELGDSALYLCASSSPRNYYGYTFGSGTRLTVV.

The chain is built from TRBV5-1 and TRBJ1-1, with D unclear. This CDR3 has 14 amino acids. The V gene's germline CDR1 is SGHRS and CDR2 YFSETQ. V lost 4 bases and J lost 5, with 15 bases in between. CDR3 sequence: CASSTGPGRTEAFF. The DNA for the CDR3 is TGCGCCAGCAGCACCGGACCGGGTCGAACTGAAGCTTTCTTT.

V usage is TRBV7-3 and J usage is TRBJ2-6; a weak D match, TRBD1 (6 bases). Germline V gives CDR1 SGHTA, CDR2 FQGTGA. This CDR3 is 15 amino acids long. Trimming took 5 bases from V and 1 from J, leaving 9 bases between them. The CDR3 DNA reads TGTGCCAGCAGCCCCGACAGGTCTGGGGCCAACGTCCTGACTTTC. Translation: CASSPDRSGANVLTF. The full variable domain, completed using reference TRBV7-3 and TRBJ2-6, is GAGVSQTPSNKVTEKGKYVELRCDPISGHTALYWYRQSLGQGPEFLIYFQGTGAADDSGLPNDRFFAVRPEGSVSTLKIQRTERGDSAVYLCASSPDRSGANVLTFGAGSRLTVL.